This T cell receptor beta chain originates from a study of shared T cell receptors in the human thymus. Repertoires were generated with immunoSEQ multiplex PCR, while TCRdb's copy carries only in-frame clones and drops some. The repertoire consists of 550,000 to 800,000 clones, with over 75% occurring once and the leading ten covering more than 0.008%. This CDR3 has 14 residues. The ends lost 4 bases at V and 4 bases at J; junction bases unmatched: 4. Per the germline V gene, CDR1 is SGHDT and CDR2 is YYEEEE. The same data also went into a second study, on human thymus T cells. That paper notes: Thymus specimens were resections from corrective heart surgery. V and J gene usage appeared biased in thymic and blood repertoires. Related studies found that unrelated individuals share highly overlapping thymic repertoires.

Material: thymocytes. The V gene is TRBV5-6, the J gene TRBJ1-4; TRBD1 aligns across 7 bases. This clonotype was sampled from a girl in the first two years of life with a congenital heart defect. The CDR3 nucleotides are TGTGCCAGCAGCCAGGGACAGAGTAATGAAAAACTGTTTTTT. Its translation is CASSQGQSNEKLFF.